One sample yielded the 4 T cell receptor beta chains listed below, sequenced in a study of cytomegalovirus exposure and HLA in healthy donors. PCR amplification relied on 60 Vbeta primers (plus 13 Jbeta primers). Sequenced by immunoSEQ multiplex PCR; TCRdb stores in-frame clones only, minus some. This listing includes about 43,000 clones. The sequencing sample was made of PBMCs. These receptors originate from a woman aged 25 to 39 in good health and CMV-seronegative.

The V gene is TRBV28, the J gene TRBJ2-3, with D tentatively TRBD1 (6 bases). The CDR3 is made up of 18 amino acids. Germline V CDR1 and CDR2: MDHEN, SYDVKM. Deletions cut 3 bases from V and 1 base from J, with 20 bases between. CDR3 region: CASSFEAGAPFGTDTQYF. The CDR3 DNA reads as TGTGCCAGCAGTTTTGAGGCAGGGGCACCTTTTGGCACAGATACGCAGTATTTT.

The V gene is TRBV30, the J gene TRBJ2-2, with 12 bases that match TRBD2. The V gene's germline CDR1 is GTSNPN and CDR2 SVGIG (reference sequence). The CDR3 runs 16 residues. J was trimmed by 5 bases and V by 5 bases; bases with no gene match: 9. CDR3 region: CAWVGLAGARTGELFF. In DNA, the CDR3 is TGTGCCTGGGTGGGACTAGCGGGTGCGAGGACCGGGGAGCTGTTTTTT.

The rearrangement uses TRBV30 and TRBJ1-3; D is undetermined. Germline V gene lookup returns CDR1 GTSNPN and CDR2 SVGIG (reference sequence). The length of the CDR3 is 15 residues. Trimming took 5 bases from V and 4 from J, leaving 18 bases between them. The CDR3 DNA reads TGTGCCTGGGAACACCCCGGGTCCTCCGGAAACACCATATATTTT. Translated: CAWEHPGSSGNTIYF.

The V and J genes are TRBV2 and TRBJ2-7, with 10 bases aligning to TRBD2. This CDR3 is built from 17 residues. CDR1 and CDR2 from the germline V gene are SNHLY and FYNNEI. V was pared by 4 bases and J by 6 bases, with 15 bases of the junction left unmatched. CDR3 DNA: TGTGCCAGCAGTGCACCTAGAGGGACTAGCGCGTTCTCCGAGCAGTACTTC. The encoded protein is CASSAPRGTSAFSEQYF.